These T cell receptor beta chains were read from a single sample in a study of CD8+ T cells in alopecia areata. Method: immunoSEQ multiplex PCR; TCRdb's copy keeps in-frame clones and lacks some. The sample consists of more than 130,000 clones, roughly 82% of them appearing once. The material sequenced was CD8+ T cells sorted from blood, taken at week 4, from a patient treated with tofacitinib. These receptors came from a human donor with alopecia areata. Both conserved end residues are part of each CDR3. A D gene is named only where the DNA matches it firmly. Clone size appears in some rows only: once, few, many, or a class for an expanded clone.

>TRBJ2-2|few|TRBV5-6|-
TGTGCCAGCAGTCTCCCGTTGGTGACCGGGGAGCTGTTTTTT
CASSLPLVTGELFF
>TRBJ2-1|-|TRBV19|TRBD2
TGTGCCAGTAGTGTAGCGGGGAACAATGAGCAGTTCTTC
CASSVAGNNEQFF
>TRBJ2-1|-|TRBV5-4|-
TGTGCCAGCACGGTCGGCAATGAGCAGTTCTTC
CASTVGNEQFF
>TRBJ2-4|-|TRBV27|-
TGTGCCAGCAGTCCTACCCCGGGAGACCGGAACATTCAGTACTTC
CASSPTPGDRNIQYF
>TRBJ2-1|-|TRBV7-6|-
TGTGCCAGCAGCTTAGGACTTTCGGGGGGCCCCCCCGGCCGCAATGAGCAGTTCTTC
CASSLGLSGGPPGRNEQFF
>TRBJ2-3|-|TRBV7-6|TRBD2
TGTGCCAGCAGCCACCCCGGACTAGCGGGGCCGAGAGATACGCAGTATTTT
CASSHPGLAGPRDTQYF
>TRBJ1-6|once|TRBV5-4|-
TGTGCCAGCAGCTTGCAGGGTCCGAATTCACCCCTCCACTTT
CASSLQGPNSPLHF
>TRBJ2-3|-|TRBV7-2|-
TGTGCCAGCAGCTTAGGGCCCGTAAGTCCGGAGGAGCAGTATTTT
CASSLGPVSPEEQYF
>TRBJ2-3|once|TRBV4-1|TRBD2
TGCGCCAGCAGCCACCCACCGTCGTTATATAGCGGGGTCTCGGCAGATACGCAGTATTTT
CASSHPPSLYSGVSADTQYF
>TRBJ2-1|many|TRBV29-1|TRBD2
TGCAGCGTTGGCCTAGCGGGGAGGGACAATGAGCAGTTCTTC
CSVGLAGRDNEQFF
>TRBJ2-4|-|TRBV7-8|-
TGTGCCAGCAGCTTAGCGCTTCAGGAGAAATATTCAGCCGGGGACATTCAGTACTTC
CASSLALQEKYSAGDIQYF
>TRBJ2-7|-|TRBV4-1|-
TGCGCCAGCAGCCAAGATTTGGACCCCCAGAACGAGCAGTACTTC
CASSQDLDPQNEQYF
>TRBJ2-1|-|TRBV4-1|TRBD2
TGCGCCAGCAGCCAAGATGCGGGGGGGCCGGTTGAGCAGTTCTTC
CASSQDAGGPVEQFF
>TRBJ2-1|few|TRBV7-2|-
TGTGCCAGCAGCTTAGACAGCTACAATGAGCAGTTCTTC
CASSLDSYNEQFF
>TRBJ2-7|once|TRBV7-6|TRBD1
TGTGCCAGCAGATTGGGGAGACAGGGGGCGAACGAGCAGTACTTC
CASRLGRQGANEQYF
>TRBJ2-1|-|TRBV5-1|TRBD1
TGCGCCAGCAGCTTGGAGAGACAGGGGTCTGAGCAGTTCTTC
CASSLERQGSEQFF
>TRBJ2-3|-|TRBV19|-
TGTGCCAGTAGTATAGATGTCGCGGCAGATACGCAGTATTTT
CASSIDVAADTQYF
>TRBJ2-1|-|TRBV2|-
TGTGCCAGCAGGGAAGGGCGGGCATACAATGAGCAGTTCTTC
CASREGRAYNEQFF
>TRBJ1-2|-|TRBV4-2|-
TGTGCCAGCAGCTCCGGTGAATTTACTGGCTACACCTTC
CASSSGEFTGYTF
>TRBJ2-3|-|TRBV21-1|-
TGTGCCAGCAGCAAAGAGGGCAGCGGGGGGCCGACTAGCACAGATACGCAGTATTTT
CASSKEGSGGPTSTDTQYF
>TRBJ2-7|-|TRBV5-4|TRBD1
TGTGCCAGCAGCTTGGGGGCAGGGGGCCCTTACGAGCAGTACTTC
CASSLGAGGPYEQYF
>TRBJ2-1|few|TRBV6-6|TRBD1
TGTGCCAGCAGTCCGGGACAGGGGGACAATGGTGAGCAGTTCTTC
CASSPGQGDNGEQFF
>TRBJ2-7|-|TRBV6-5|-
TGTGCCAGCAGTTCGACAGGTAGTCTGGAGCAGTACTTC
CASSSTGSLEQYF
>TRBJ2-7|-|TRBV10-1|-
TGCGCCAGCAGTCCAGGGCCCACCTACGAGCAGTACTTC
CASSPGPTYEQYF
>TRBJ2-3|-|TRBV9|-
TGTGCCAGCAGCGTAGGGCTAGCTAGCACAGATACGCAGTATTTT
CASSVGLASTDTQYF
>TRBJ1-2|-|TRBV6-6|-
TGTGCCAGCAGCTCCGATCCCGCGGTTAACTATGGCTACACCTTC
CASSSDPAVNYGYTF
>TRBJ2-1|-|TRBV10-3|TRBD2
TGTGCCATCGGGACTAGCGTCTACAATGAGCAGTTCTTC
CAIGTSVYNEQFF
>TRBJ2-2|-|TRBV29-1|-
TGCAGCGTCGAAACGTACGGGGAGCTGTTTTTT
CSVETYGELFF
>TRBJ1-6|-|TRBV5-1|-
TGCGCCAGCAGCTTGGGACAGAACCTCTATAATTCACCCCTCCACTTT
CASSLGQNLYNSPLHF
>TRBJ2-7|-|TRBV28|TRBD1
TGTGCCAGCAGTTTAGCTACAGGGGTTGGATACGAGCAGTACTTC
CASSLATGVGYEQYF
>TRBJ2-2|-|TRBV7-2|-
TGTGCCAGCAGCCCCTTGAGCACCGGGGAGCTGTTTTTT
CASSPLSTGELFF
>TRBJ2-6|-|TRBV27|TRBD2
TGTGCCAGCAGTTTAGGGGGAGGGCTCTCTGGGGCCAACGTCCTGACTTTC
CASSLGGGLSGANVLTF
>TRBJ1-2|-|TRBV6-6|-
TGTGCCAGCAGCCCTTGGGCCGGGACAACAGTCTATGGCTACACCTTC
CASSPWAGTTVYGYTF
>TRBJ1-5|once|TRBV19|TRBD1
TGTGCCAGTAGAGAGCGGACAGGTGGGCTCAATCAGCCCCAGCATTTT
CASRERTGGLNQPQHF
>TRBJ2-1|-|TRBV25-1|TRBD2
TGTGCCAGCAGTGAAGTATGGACTAGCGGGGACAATGAGCAGTTCTTC
CASSEVWTSGDNEQFF
>TRBJ2-1|-|TRBV6-4|TRBD1
TGTGCCAGCAGTGACAAGACAGGGGTCTCCTACAATGAGCAGTTCTTC
CASSDKTGVSYNEQFF
>TRBJ1-2|-|TRBV9|TRBD1
TGTGCCAGCAGTCACCGGGACAGCACAAGAGCAGGATATGGCTACACCTTC
CASSHRDSTRAGYGYTF
>TRBJ1-5|few|TRBV30|-
TGTGCCTGGAGTGTCGGGGTCTTCAATCAGCCCCAGCATTTT
CAWSVGVFNQPQHF
>TRBJ2-3|-|TRBV27|TRBD2
TGTGCCAGCGGGTTAGGACTAGCGAGAGATACGCAGTATTTT
CASGLGLARDTQYF
>TRBJ2-4|once|TRBV7-2|-
TGTGCCAGCAGCTTATTACCGGCCTCACCAAACATTCAGTACTTC
CASSLLPASPNIQYF
>TRBJ1-5|-|TRBV4-1|-
TGCGCCAGCAGCCAAGAGGGACTTCAGCCCCAGCATTTT
CASSQEGLQPQHF
>TRBJ2-4|few|TRBV2|-
TGTGCCAGCAGCACAGGGACGGGAAACATTCAGTACTTC
CASSTGTGNIQYF
>TRBJ2-5|-|TRBV5-1|TRBD2
TGCGCCAGCAGCTTGGCCACGACCGGGACTAGCGGGGGGTCGTACCAAGAGACCCAGTACTTC
CASSLATTGTSGGSYQETQYF
>TRBJ2-7|few|TRBV30|-
TGTGCCTGGAGTCACGGGACCGGAGAAAGACAGCAGTACTTC
CAWSHGTGERQQYF
>TRBJ1-6|once|TRBV19|-
TGTGCCAGCGGGGACGACTATTCACCCCTCCACTTT
CASGDDYSPLHF
>TRBJ2-2|few|TRBV4-2|-
TGTGCCAGCAGCCAAGATACCGGGGAGCTGTTTTTT
CASSQDTGELFF
>TRBJ2-2|once|TRBV27|TRBD2
TGTGCCAGCAGCCCCGGACTAGCGGGGTCCGGGGAGCTGTTTTTT
CASSPGLAGSGELFF
>TRBJ2-1|few|TRBV10-2|-
TGCGCCAGCAGTGAAGGGGAAACTAGCCTCTACAATGAGCAGTTCTTC
CASSEGETSLYNEQFF
>TRBJ2-3|-|TRBV7-9|TRBD2
TGTGCCAGCGCCTTGGCGGGGGGCCCGACAGATACGCAGTATTTT
CASALAGGPTDTQYF
>TRBJ2-3|-|TRBV4-1|TRBD1
TGCGCCAGCAGCCGACTACAGGGGGCTACAGATACGCAGTATTTT
CASSRLQGATDTQYF
>TRBJ2-1|few|TRBV5-6|-
TGTGCCAGCAGCTTGGTAACTTATCCCTACAATGAGCAGTTCTTC
CASSLVTYPYNEQFF
>TRBJ1-5|-|TRBV7-9|-
TGTGCCAGCAGTTCTCTTCTTACCAGGGGTAGCAATCAGCCCCAGCATTTT
CASSSLLTRGSNQPQHF
>TRBJ2-2|-|TRBV19|-
TGTGCCAGTAGTATAGCGAGACATAACACCGGGGAGCTGTTTTTT
CASSIARHNTGELFF